A selection of T cell receptor beta chains follows, all from one sample in a study of blood T cell repertoires in COVID-19. Sequenced by immunoSEQ multiplex PCR; TCRdb stores in-frame clones only, minus some. The sample gives some 230,000 clones, roughly 84% of which show up once; 6% to 9.5% is in the top ten. The sample comprised peripheral blood. The receptor set was obtained from a woman in her 50s with acute or convalescent COVID-19. CDR3s include the opening cysteine and the closing phenylalanine or tryptophan. Each record gives: J gene, V gene, CDR3 protein.

J gene: TRBJ2-5
V gene: TRBV9
CDR3 protein: CASSVLGGPETQYF

J gene: TRBJ1-5
V gene: TRBV5-4
CDR3 protein: CASSLAGSDQPQHF

J gene: TRBJ1-2
V gene: TRBV11-2
CDR3 protein: CASSSHQVNYGYTF

J gene: TRBJ1-4
V gene: TRBV28
CDR3 protein: CASSFRGTGGNEKLFF

J gene: TRBJ2-5
V gene: TRBV5-1
CDR3 protein: CASSLQGQETQYF

J gene: TRBJ2-5
V gene: TRBV6-2/TRBV6-3
CDR3 protein: CASSQAETQYF

J gene: TRBJ1-2
V gene: TRBV10-3
CDR3 protein: CAISEGASLGGYTF

J gene: TRBJ2-2
V gene: TRBV21-1
CDR3 protein: CASSNGRVGELFF

J gene: TRBJ2-7
V gene: TRBV6-5
CDR3 protein: CASSTEDYEQYF

J gene: TRBJ1-5
V gene: TRBV24-1
CDR3 protein: CATSGDSYSNQPQHF

J gene: TRBJ1-2
V gene: TRBV12-3/TRBV12-4
CDR3 protein: CASSQDREHGYTF

J gene: TRBJ2-5
V gene: TRBV11-2
CDR3 protein: CATQTQGAAQETQYF

J gene: TRBJ1-2
V gene: TRBV5-1
CDR3 protein: CASSPDQGVGGYTF

J gene: TRBJ1-4
V gene: TRBV15
CDR3 protein: CATSRGREEKLFF

J gene: TRBJ1-4
V gene: TRBV2
CDR3 protein: CASSEWAPRGNEKLFF

J gene: TRBJ2-1
V gene: TRBV6-2/TRBV6-3
CDR3 protein: CASSKGGAYNEQFF

J gene: TRBJ2-7
V gene: TRBV10-2
CDR3 protein: CASREAGSVSYEQYF

J gene: TRBJ1-5
V gene: TRBV28
CDR3 protein: CASSHSNQPQHF

J gene: TRBJ1-6
V gene: TRBV6-1
CDR3 protein: CASSDPDRSYNSPLHF

J gene: TRBJ1-3
V gene: TRBV24-1
CDR3 protein: CATSPAGKIGNTIYF

J gene: TRBJ1-2
V gene: TRBV5-6
CDR3 protein: CASSLVGGSYGYTF

J gene: TRBJ2-3
V gene: TRBV10-3
CDR3 protein: CAISDRTGGQDTQYF

J gene: TRBJ2-7
V gene: TRBV6-2/TRBV6-3
CDR3 protein: CASSSGLAGSEQYF

J gene: TRBJ2-2
V gene: TRBV27
CDR3 protein: CASSFLTGELFF

J gene: TRBJ1-5
V gene: TRBV29-1
CDR3 protein: CSVEVAGRGTQHF

J gene: TRBJ1-5
V gene: TRBV28
CDR3 protein: CASRWRLGNQPQHF

J gene: TRBJ1-4
V gene: TRBV7-9
CDR3 protein: CASSPSAGFGEKLFF

J gene: TRBJ1-1
V gene: TRBV6-5
CDR3 protein: CASSYKGTGDTEAFF

J gene: TRBJ1-1
V gene: TRBV30
CDR3 protein: CAWRQGDIGNTEAFF

J gene: TRBJ2-7
V gene: TRBV27
CDR3 protein: CASSLTGEPYEQYF

J gene: TRBJ2-2
V gene: TRBV9
CDR3 protein: CASSGGLAGTGELFF

J gene: TRBJ1-5
V gene: TRBV19
CDR3 protein: CASSINSGSNQPQHF

J gene: TRBJ2-7
V gene: TRBV5-6
CDR3 protein: CASQLAGGAVYEQYF

J gene: TRBJ1-5
V gene: TRBV7-2
CDR3 protein: CASSVYRDSNQPQHF

J gene: TRBJ2-5
V gene: TRBV5-1
CDR3 protein: CASSSRLAGGPVSVETQYF

J gene: TRBJ2-7
V gene: TRBV6-1
CDR3 protein: CASSERGTGSYEQYF

J gene: TRBJ1-1
V gene: TRBV18
CDR3 protein: CASSPQKIQGSEAFF

J gene: TRBJ2-2
V gene: TRBV3-1/TRBV3-2
CDR3 protein: CASSRQGSTGELFF

J gene: TRBJ2-3
V gene: TRBV3-1/TRBV3-2
CDR3 protein: CASSERPGLAGVTQYF

J gene: TRBJ1-5
V gene: TRBV4-2
CDR3 protein: CASSQEGGGNQPQHF

J gene: TRBJ2-3
V gene: TRBV11-2
CDR3 protein: CASSPNQVARRTDTQYF